This T cell receptor (beta chain) emerged from a study of cytomegalovirus exposure and HLA in healthy donors (dated by TCRdb to about 2017). For the wider study: According to an earlier analysis of several hundred of the donors, about 190 million T cells yielded 117 million unique TCR beta sequences and roughly 280 Gb of sequence data. About 280 gigabases of sequencing data and roughly 80 million unique TCR sequences made up an early release that covered several hundred HLA-typed donors. Of the roughly 420 genotyped donors, over 80% were placed in the genetic ancestry cluster associated with self-reported Caucasian donors. The aim of the study was to test whether cataloging public T cell receptors could identify signatures of past pathogen exposure. The T cell repertoires of several hundred subjects were profiled by immunosequencing and related to cytomegalovirus serostatus. A separate validation cohort of about 110 different subjects was used in addition to the 666-subject first cohort. To predict cytomegalovirus infection status, the study brought together high-throughput TCR immunosequencing, statistical association of individual TCRs with disease status, and machine learning. To study patterns of TCR occurrence, a later analysis re-analyzed previously published TCR beta repertoires from just over 650 donors and added high-resolution HLA genotyping. Rather than drawing on any new phenotypic data, the later analysis identified candidate immune exposures from TCR beta sequences and the way those sequences occurred across donors. In an earlier analysis of roughly 580 of the donors, high-throughput TCR beta sequencing was used to judge whether each TCR beta V gene segment behaved as functional or pseudogenic. Alongside the repertoire data, information on donor age, sex, ethnicity and CMV serostatus was compiled. In a later genetic analysis, genome-wide SNP genotypes for about 65% of the roughly 670 donors were used, and that subset was treated as a discovery cohort. Every repertoire in the discovery cohort had been generated on one and the same sequencing platform. HLA typing included class I and class II loci at four-digit resolution. The number of donors typed differed by locus, with 629-630 for A, B, C, DRB1 and DQB1, around 560 for DQA1, under 610 for DPA1, and about 450 for DPB1. Several DR-DQ haplotypes were handled as single units for association and clustering because linkage in the cohort was strong. On average, approximately 250,000 unique TCR beta nucleotide sequences were sequenced per donor among about 400 genotyped donors of the cohort, with 15% to 20% of those sequences being non-productive.

The paper as a whole reports these results and caveats: Because some donors lacked HLA typing at each locus, the association tests relied only on the typed subset. Because counts were too low, under 20 rarely observed V segments, including chromosome 9 orphons, were left out of the earlier analysis of about 500 of the donors. A cluster of highly shared sequence variants was judged likely to represent a technical artifact of the sequencing pipeline. A later analysis found that most CMV-associated TCR beta chains appeared HLA-restricted, with HLA associations seemingly driven largely by CMV exposure. Compared with the 666-donor mean, donors in an Asian-associated ancestry cluster had fewer N-insertions in productive TCRs, according to a later genetic analysis. Some IMGT-functional V segments, including TRBV6-2 and TRBV6-3, could not be distinguished by the 87-base-pair reads and were therefore excluded. Compared with equally common non-associated chains, HLA-associated TCR beta chains in a later analysis were more clonally expanded and had lower generation probabilities. In vitro tests confirmed that a few of the cytomegalovirus-associated TCR beta chains recognize cytomegalovirus antigens. CMV serostatus was the only immune exposure information available for the cohort. At a false discovery rate of 0.05, a later analysis linked around 15,000 TCR beta sequences to specific HLA alleles. It was suggested by the authors that the approach could potentially be generalized to other disease states and immunological phenotypes. Linkage disequilibrium might explain the correlated functional status among segregating V segments, but an unknown experimental factor could not be ruled out. Assigning TCR associations to individual alleles was difficult when HLA alleles, especially DR and DQ, strongly co-occurred. The presence/absence analyses assumed that sequencing depth was roughly uniform across donors, and that assumption may not be true. The classifier was reported to diagnose cytomegalovirus status with high specificity and sensitivity in both the original and validation cohorts. A later analysis found that TCR association rates varied across HLA loci, with DRB1 alleles showing the most associated TCRs and HLA-C alleles the fewest. In the study, 150 to 200 TCR beta chains were listed as associated with cytomegalovirus. Broadly in line with IMGT annotations, most TCR beta V segments showed up in productive rearrangements about 90% or about 30% of the time in an earlier analysis of 450 to 600 of the donors. According to a later analysis, parvovirus B19, influenza, CMV and Epstein-Barr virus appeared linked to several top co-occurrence clusters. This cohort had only TCR beta chains sequenced, and the lack of alpha or paired-chain data limited which features could be detected. A further reported finding was that TCR beta sequences accurately predicted the HLA-A and HLA-B alleles for most subjects in the first cohort. Most TCR sequences were observed very rarely across donors, whereas some public TCRs were present in many individuals. In a later genetic analysis, a missense DCLRE1C variant was associated with V-gene and J-gene trimming of TCR beta chains, and the association was replicated in an independent cohort.

The CDR3 runs 14 amino acids, cysteine and phenylalanine included. Only the CDR3 DNA is retained, 42 bases long and in frame from the first base. V has 6 bases trimmed and J has 3 bases trimmed; junction bases matching no gene number 7. Per the germline V gene, MNHEY is the CDR1 and SVGAGI is the CDR2. The library was prepared using the immunoSEQ multiplex PCR assay. A mixture of 60 forward primers for TCR Vbeta segments and 13 reverse primers for TCR Jbeta segments was used in the multiplex PCR. The CDR3 region of rearranged TCR beta genes was amplified from genomic DNA by a multiplex PCR assay. On the Illumina HiSeq System, the amplified TCR beta libraries were sequenced as 87-base-pair reads. The paper's data handling went like this. A later analysis tallied roughly 76 million unique TCR beta chains across the 666 repertoires, and around 9.9 million of those chains were shared by two or more donors. Raw reads were error-corrected and collapsed into unique sequences with a nearest-neighbor algorithm that merged closely related sequences to remove PCR and sequencing errors. Alignment of CDR3 sequences to IMGT reference sequences was used to assign V, D and J gene segments. Each retained sequence needed at least a six-nucleotide match to both a V gene segment and a J gene segment. A rearrangement was called productive if the CDR3 had no stop codons and remained in frame with V and J, and every other rearrangement was called non-productive. Following IMGT convention, CDR3 was defined as the stretch from the second conserved V-encoded cysteine up to the conserved J-encoded phenylalanine. The earlier analysis of about 620 of the donors excluded sequences that lacked an unambiguous match to a single V gene segment. An earlier analysis of fewer than 750 of the donors classified V segments as functional when productive rearrangements were above 56.7% and as segregating when the standard deviation between donors was above 5%. A statistical classification framework was built to diagnose cytomegalovirus status from the catalog of TCR beta chain sequences. In a later analysis, V and J genes were assigned by comparing TCR nucleotide sequences against IMGT/GENE-DB human TR gene sequences. Using the TCRdist pipeline, a later analysis assigned CDR3 sequences along with most-parsimonious VDJ recombination scenarios. A later analysis defined each TCR beta chain by its CDR3 amino acid sequence plus V-gene family, and excluded reads lacking a unique V-gene family. To address suspected cross-contamination and a sequencing artifact, a later analysis removed around 600 highly shared, low-generation-probability nucleotide sequences. In a later analysis, a clonal expansion index for each public chain was calculated from normalized within-repertoire ranks of inferred template counts. In a later analysis, generation probabilities were computed using a VDJ recombination model fitted to out-of-frame rearrangements, and the results were checked against IGoR. In a later analysis, hypergeometric tests were used to score TCR-TCR, TCR-HLA and TCR-CMV co-occurrence, with a repertoire-size bias correction applied to TCR pairs. A later analysis estimated false discovery rates by permuting HLA or CMV assignments 20 times. In a later analysis, co-occurring TCRs were grouped with DBSCAN, and TCRdist sequence similarity was added when clustering was performed within HLA-allele-positive subsets. Repertoires with fewer than 30,000 or more than 120,000 public chains were left out of co-occurrence clustering, as were about five repertoires with anomalous nucleotide sharing. This immuneACCESS table, as held by TCRdb, lists in-frame sequences with V and J called but not all clones. Of the missing ones, under half trace to an unresolved V gene in checked studies; the others have no known cause. For V, J and clone size, that table is used; D and trimming come from the DNA. In all, the sample holds 85,000 to 130,000 clones, and roughly four fifths of those were seen once. The ten largest clones take up about 1.5% of the sample.

On this clone itself: Its cognate antigen has yet to be identified. No much larger clonotype is one base removed from it; base qualities were not supplied.

The cohort was made up of about 670 healthy bone marrow donors. Cohort members were all nominally healthy when sampled, although unrecorded immune exposures were likely present. The donor was CMV seronegative and belonged to the group of roughly 330 seronegative cohort members. A peripheral blood sample was collected from each donor, and TCR beta sequencing was performed on peripheral blood mononuclear cells. Genomic DNA was extracted from the blood cell samples with the Qiagen DNeasy Blood Extraction Kit. The source material was PBMCs. This sequence was found in a man in his forties or fifties in good health and CMV-seronegative. The rearrangement joined TRBV6-5 to TRBJ1-2, with TRBD1 identical over 7 junction bases. The nucleotides are TGTGCCAGCAGGGCGACAGGGATGGACTATGGCTACACCTTC. It encodes CASRATGMDYGYTF.